The 20 T cell receptor beta chains below come from one sample, sequenced in a study of shared clonotypes between healthy human individuals. The repertoire was sequenced with immunoSEQ multiplex PCR; TCRdb's copy has only in-frame clones and lacks some. Seen here are about 1 million clones, around four fifths observed once, and the top ten hold about 1.4%. Sequencing was performed on memory CD4+ T cells sorted from blood. The sample's subset: CD45RA-negative fraction. The origin of the receptors is a man between 18 and 29 years old in good health.

This clone appeared a single time. This rearrangement joins TRBV10-3 to TRBJ2-5; D gene unclear. From germline, CDR1 is ENHRY and CDR2 SYGVKD. The CDR3 consists of 14 residues. V was cut by 6 bases and J by 1 base, with 12 bases left in between. The CDR3 nucleotides are TGTGCCATCAGCTGGGGTGCGGTCCAAGAGACCCAGTACTTC. Amino acids: CAISWGAVQETQYF.

This chain connects TRBV7-9 to TRBJ1-1; D uncertain. The V and J ends lost 2 bases and 4 bases respectively, with 26 bases between them. From germline, CDR1 is SEHNR and CDR2 FQNEAQ (reference sequence). This CDR3 spans 19 amino acids. The CDR3 protein is CASSLRGDPAYIWGTEAFF. In nucleotides, the CDR3 is TGTGCCAGCAGCTTACGTGGCGACCCGGCCTACATCTGGGGCACTGAAGCTTTCTTT.

This sequence joins TRBV7-8 and TRBJ1-2; D might be TRBD1 (6 bases). V gave up 5 bases and J gave up 8 bases, with 18 bases separating them. Germline assignment: CDR1 SGHVS and CDR2 FQNEAQ. CDR3 length: 14 residues. The CDR3 coding sequence is TGTGCCAGCAGCACCGACCCACAGGGAATGGGCTACACCTTC. Its protein product is CASSTDPQGMGYTF.

The chain is built from TRBV5-1 and TRBJ2-6, with D perhaps matching TRBD1 (5 bases). V lost 0 bases and J 1 base, leaving 8 bases between the germline ends. Germline V gene sequence: CDR1 SGHRS, CDR2 YFSETQ. The CDR3 is made up of 16 amino acids. The CDR3 spells CASSLGQKSGANVLTF. The CDR3 nucleotides read TGCGCCAGCAGCTTGGGACAGAAATCTGGGGCCAACGTCCTGACTTTC.

As concerns this clone: At the DNA level, this CDR3 is encoded by other sequences in the same sample as well. The CDR3 coding sequence is TGTGCCAGCAGTCGAGGGGCGTACGAGCAGTACTTC. Residues: CASSRGAYEQYF. V is TRBV6-6 and J is TRBJ2-7; TRBD1 or TRBD2 may be the D gene (5 bases each). Looked up from germline, CDR1 is MNHNY and CDR2 is SVGAGI (reference sequence). Trimming removed 5 bases at V and 4 bases at J, with 9 bases between. This CDR3 spans 12 amino acids.

The chain uses TRBV30 and TRBJ2-6, with 11 bases that match TRBD1. V shed 6 bases, J shed 2 bases, and the junction held 3 bases outside the gene matches. Germline CDR1 is GTSNPN and CDR2 is SVGIG (reference sequence). The CDR3 is 15 residues long. CDR3 loop: CACGTGGAGANVLTF. The CDR3 DNA follows: TGTGCCTGCGGGACAGGGGGTGCTGGGGCCAACGTCCTGACTTTC.

The chain uses TRBV30 and TRBJ2-3; the D gene could be TRBD1 or TRBD2 (6 bases each). Germline CDR1 and CDR2: GTSNPN and SVGIG (reference sequence). This CDR3 is 14 amino acids long. Trimming pared 0 bases from V and 5 bases from J, leaving 12 bases between. The CDR3 region has the DNA TGTGCCTGGAGTGTAGGGGGGCCCGGAGATACGCAGTATTTT. Residues: CAWSVGGPGDTQYF.

This chain links TRBV6-5 with TRBJ1-5, with TRBD1 as a possible D gene (5 bases). V lost 9 bases, J lost 7 bases, and 13 bases lay in between. CDR3 length equals 12 residues. The germline gives CDR1 MNHEY, CDR2 SVGAGI. The CDR3 here is CASRSWGQPQHF. The CDR3, as DNA: TGTGCCAGTAGGTCCTGGGGGCAGCCCCAGCATTTT.

This clone has just one count. The chain joins TRBV11-2 to TRBJ1-6; 7 bases align to TRBD1. V dropped 3 bases and J dropped 3; count of bases not matched to a gene: 2. CDR1 is SGHAT and CDR2 is FQNNGV in the germline V gene. This CDR3 has 15 residues. The CDR3 loop reads CASSFRQGYNSPLHF. The CDR3 DNA reads TGTGCCAGCAGCTTTAGACAGGGCTATAATTCACCCCTCCACTTT.

This clone has just one count. V and J are TRBV6-6 and TRBJ2-7, with a tentative D call TRBD1 (6 bases). The CDR3 is 14 residues long. Between the trimmed V and J ends, which lost 6 bases and 0 bases, there was a span of 12 bases. Germline lookup yields CDR1 MNHNY and CDR2 SVGAGI (reference sequence). DNA for the CDR3: TGTGCCAGCAGCGGGACAATCCGCTCCTACGAGCAGTACTTC. Its translation: CASSGTIRSYEQYF.

To note about this clone: Other DNA sequences within the sample encode an identical CDR3. V and J are TRBV5-1 and TRBJ2-5; 8 bases are shared with TRBD2. Germline loops: CDR1 SGHRS, CDR2 YFSETQ. The V and J ends lost 6 bases and 1 base, in that order; junction bases with no gene match: 5. The CDR3 has 14 residues. CDR3: CASTPLAGQETQYF. In DNA, the CDR3 is TGCGCCAGCACCCCCCTAGCGGGCCAAGAGACCCAGTACTTC.

This clone appeared once. Given a much more abundant clone one base away, this may be a read error. CDR3 amino acids: CASSLRNQETQYF. The CDR3 region has the DNA TGTGCCAGCAGCTTGCGGAACCAAGAGACCCAGTACTTC. The chain uses TRBV5-4 and TRBJ2-5; the D is unclear. Germline V lookup: CDR1 SGHNT, CDR2 YYREEE (reference sequence). The CDR3 has 13 amino acids. Trimming left V 1 base short and J 0 bases short, with 4 bases between.

The chain links TRBV7-2 to TRBJ1-6; D is unclear. Germline CDR1 is SGHTA and CDR2 is FQGNSA. Trimming removed 5 bases from V and 1 base from J, with 6 bases in between. The CDR3 totals 14 residues. The CDR3 sequence is CASSPESYNSPLHF. CDR3 in DNA: TGTGCCAGCAGCCCAGAGTCCTATAATTCACCCCTCCACTTT.

The chain employs TRBV5-4 and TRBJ2-7; a possible D gene is TRBD2 (6 bases). V gave up 4 bases and J gave up 6 bases, with 20 bases separating them. The V gene's germline CDR1 is SGHNT and CDR2 YYREEE (reference sequence). The length of the CDR3 is 15 residues. The CDR3 reads CASSRQSGQHLEQYF. The CDR3 bases are TGTGCCAGCAGCCGTCAAAGCGGGCAACATCTCGAGCAGTACTTC.

This clone has just one count. The rearrangement links TRBV5-4 to TRBJ2-5, with unresolved D. The ends were cut back, 2 bases at V and 5 bases at J, with 7 bases in the middle. The CDR3 is 12 amino acids. From germline, CDR1 is SGHNT and CDR2 YYREEE (reference sequence). CDR3 in amino acids: CASSLLGETQYF. The CDR3 DNA sequence: TGTGCCAGCAGCTTACTTGGGGAGACCCAGTACTTC.

The sample holds one count of this clone. CDR3 amino acids: CAWSFPPRRGRDEQYF. Here the CDR3 DNA reads TGTGCCTGGAGTTTCCCCCCCCGTAGGGGAAGGGACGAGCAGTACTTC. The chain couples TRBV30 to TRBJ2-7; D is perhaps TRBD1 (5 bases). The V and J ends lost 2 bases and 5 bases respectively, with 22 bases between them. CDR1 and CDR2 (germline): GTSNPN, SVGIG (reference sequence). The CDR3 is 16 amino acids.

As concerns this clone: Only one base separates this from a far larger clonotype, so it likely reflects a read error. This CDR3 reads CASRLQGANTEAFF. In DNA, the CDR3 is TGTGCCAGCAGGTTACAGGGGGCGAACACTGAAGCTTTCTTT. The chain has TRBV6-1 and TRBJ1-1; 9 bases fit TRBD1. The germline V gene encodes CDR1 MNHNS and CDR2 SASEGT. The CDR3 is 14 residues long. Trimming at V came to 6 bases and at J to 1 base, leaving 3 bases not matched to a gene.

The chain employs TRBV5-1 and TRBJ2-2, with D possibly TRBD2 on 6 matching bases. The CDR3 has 14 residues. Germline V gives CDR1 SGHRS, CDR2 YFSETQ. The V end was cut by 0 bases, the J end by 10 bases, with 13 bases between. CDR3 sequence reads: CASSLVGRDVELFF. The DNA of the CDR3 is TGCGCCAGCAGCTTGGTAGGGCGGGACGTGGAGCTGTTTTTT. The variable domain in full, with the rest retrieved from reference TRBV5-1 and TRBJ2-2, is KAGVTQTPRYLIKTRGQQVTLSCSPISGHRSVSWYQQTPGQGLQFLFEYFSETQRNKGNFPGRFSGRQFSNSRSEMNVSTLELGDSALYLCASSLVGRDVELFFGEGSRLTVL.

V and J are TRBV18 and TRBJ2-7; TRBD2 aligns across 14 bases. Trimming took 5 bases from V and 4 from J; bases not matched to a gene: 4. This CDR3 is 15 amino acids long. Per germline, CDR1 KGHSH and CDR2 LQKENI. CDR3 coding DNA: TGTGCCAGCTCAGAGGGGACTAGCGGGAGTTACGAGCAGTACTTC. Amino acid sequence: CASSEGTSGSYEQYF.

This chain joins TRBV4-3 and TRBJ2-6, with a tentative D call TRBD1 (6 bases). The CDR3 length is 21 residues. The V gene lost 0 bases and the J gene lost 0 bases, with 21 bases spanning the gap. The germline gives CDR1 LGHNA, CDR2 YSLEER. Written as DNA, the CDR3 is TGCGCCAGCAGCCAAGAAGCGGCCCCCCGGACAGCGAGCTCTGGGGCCAACGTCCTGACTTTC. Translation gives CASSQEAAPRTASSGANVLTF.